The rows below give T cell receptor beta chains drawn from one sample of a study of CD8 T cells in Susac syndrome. MiXCR, run by TCRdb on the immunoSEQ multiplex PCR reads, gives a single entry per CDR3 protein. Counted here are around 130,000 distinct CDR3 sequences, around nine tenths occurring once; the ten biggest clones make up 0.24%. Sequencing was performed on CD8+ T cells from PBMCs. Receptors were obtained from a human donor with multiple sclerosis. Each CDR3 is given with its conserved first and last residue. D genes are given only for firm matches. Clone size, where shown, is once, few, many, or a class for clones that have expanded.

v_gene	j_gene	d_gene	abundance	CDR3aa	CDR3nt
TRBV7-2	TRBJ2-3	-	few	CASSTTDTQYF	TGTGCCAGCAGCACCACAGATACGCAGTATTTT
TRBV12-3/TRBV12-4	TRBJ2-1	TRBD2	-	CASSPGLDFDEQFF	TGTGCCAGCAGTCCGGGACTAGATTTCGATGAGCAGTTCTTC
TRBV7-9	TRBJ2-1	-	-	CASSLDIKPHEQFF	TGTGCCAGCAGCTTAGACATTAAGCCGCATGAGCAGTTCTTC
TRBV2	TRBJ2-7	TRBD2	-	CARPGLNGEQYF	TGTGCCAGACCGGGACTAAATGGAGAGCAGTACTTC
TRBV3-1	TRBJ2-5	-	-	CASSPLLTDQETQYF	TGTGCCAGCAGCCCCTTGCTGACAGATCAAGAGACCCAGTACTTC
TRBV28	TRBJ2-7	-	once	CASRAYLEGLQEQYF	TGTGCCAGCAGGGCCTATCTGGAGGGCCTTCAAGAGCAGTACTTC
TRBV7-8	TRBJ2-7	-	-	CASSWAVSQPVDRSYEQYF	TGTGCCAGCAGCTGGGCCGTATCCCAGCCAGTAGATCGCTCCTACGAGCAGTACTTC
TRBV27	TRBJ2-7	TRBD1	-	CASSIGSGTGNYEQYF	TGTGCCAGCAGCATAGGCTCCGGGACAGGGAATTACGAGCAGTACTTC
TRBV28	TRBJ1-2	-	-	CASSPLSPVAADGYTF	TGTGCCAGCAGCCCCCTATCCCCCGTTGCGGCTGATGGCTACACCTTC
TRBV9	TRBJ1-5	-	-	CASSVGTGGYNQPQHF	TGTGCCAGCAGCGTGGGGACGGGAGGGTACAATCAGCCCCAGCATTTT
TRBV24-1	TRBJ2-3	-	-	CATSESMDLFPDTQYF	TGTGCCACCAGTGAATCCATGGACCTTTTCCCAGATACGCAGTATTTT
TRBV7-2	TRBJ1-1	-	-	CATKIGGNEAFF	TGTGCCACTAAAATTGGGGGGAATGAAGCTTTCTTT
TRBV6-5	TRBJ2-7	TRBD1	-	CASRGQGSYEQYF	TGTGCCAGCAGGGGACAGGGGAGCTACGAGCAGTACTTC
TRBV9	TRBJ2-7	-	-	CASSVDGTTYEQYF	TGTGCCAGCAGCGTAGACGGAACCACCTACGAGCAGTACTTC
TRBV7-9	TRBJ2-1	-	-	CASSLPGDREQFF	TGTGCCAGCAGCTTACCGGGAGACCGTGAGCAGTTCTTC
TRBV12-3/TRBV12-4	TRBJ2-7	-	few	CASSWGSVYEQYF	TGTGCCAGCTCTTGGGGTTCAGTCTACGAGCAGTACTTC
TRBV7-9	TRBJ2-7	-	-	CASSPGGADYEQYF	TGTGCCAGCAGCCCCGGCGGGGCCGACTACGAGCAGTACTTC
TRBV5-4	TRBJ1-1	-	few	CASSWGDTEAFF	TGTGCCAGTAGTTGGGGTGACACTGAAGCTTTCTTT
TRBV10-3	TRBJ2-1	-	-	CAISDYNEQFF	TGTGCCATCAGTGATTACAATGAGCAGTTCTTC
TRBV20-1	TRBJ2-3	-	-	CSASQGSDTQYF	TGCAGTGCGTCACAGGGATCAGATACGCAGTATTTT
TRBV28	TRBJ1-2	-	-	CASGPFDSDYTF	TGTGCCAGCGGCCCCTTTGACTCAGACTACACCTTC
TRBV28	TRBJ2-5	TRBD2	-	CASSSGLAKETQYF	TGTGCCAGCAGTTCGGGACTAGCGAAAGAGACCCAGTACTTC
TRBV30	TRBJ2-7	-	-	CAWSVGIYEQYF	TGTGCCTGGAGTGTTGGTATTTACGAGCAGTACTTC
TRBV7-9	TRBJ2-3	-	-	CASSPLGGNTDTQYF	TGTGCCAGCAGCCCCCTCGGAGGTAACACAGATACGCAGTATTTT
TRBV5-1	TRBJ1-1	-	-	CASSFGQGTFF	-
TRBV30	TRBJ2-2	TRBD2	-	CAWSGGLAANTGELFF	TGTGCCTGGAGTGGGGGACTAGCCGCGAACACCGGGGAGCTGTTTTTT
TRBV14	TRBJ2-7	TRBD1	once	CASSQGTRTGSYEQYF	TGTGCCAGCAGCCAAGGGACCCGGACAGGCTCCTACGAGCAGTACTTC
TRBV4-1	TRBJ1-1	-	-	CASSQDGDRNTEAFF	TGCGCCAGCAGCCAAGATGGCGACAGAAACACTGAAGCTTTCTTT
TRBV6-2/TRBV6-3	TRBJ1-1	TRBD1	few	CASSYSLFRTGSDTEAFF	TGTGCCAGCAGTTACTCGTTGTTCCGGACAGGGAGCGACACTGAAGCTTTCTTT
TRBV4-1	TRBJ2-1	-	-	CASSQDRGYEQFF	TGCGCCAGCAGCCAAGATAGGGGTTACGAGCAGTTCTTC
TRBV6-5	TRBJ1-5	-	-	CASSYGAYQPQHF	TGTGCCAGCAGTTACGGGGCTTATCAGCCCCAGCATTTT
TRBV4-1	TRBJ2-1	-	-	CASSQVARSAGANEQFF	TGCGCCAGCAGCCAAGTTGCCCGAAGCGCGGGGGCGAATGAGCAGTTCTTC
TRBV7-2	TRBJ1-5	TRBD1	-	CASSGDRGVYSNQPQHF	TGTGCCAGCAGCGGGGACAGGGGAGTCTATAGCAATCAGCCCCAGCATTTT
TRBV5-6	TRBJ1-1	-	once	CASSAWDGANTEAFF	TGTGCCAGCAGCGCTTGGGACGGCGCGAACACTGAAGCTTTCTTT
TRBV7-6	TRBJ1-1	-	once	CASSYLRTDEAFF	TGTGCCAGCAGCTATCTCCGGACGGATGAAGCTTTCTTT
TRBV27	TRBJ2-7	-	-	CASSLRYGDYEQYF	TGTGCCAGCAGTTTAAGATACGGAGACTACGAGCAGTACTTC
TRBV28	TRBJ2-1	TRBD2	-	CASSFGLAGRREEQFF	TGTGCCAGCAGTTTCGGACTAGCGGGTCGGAGGGAAGAGCAGTTCTTC
TRBV4-1	TRBJ2-5	TRBD2	-	CASSQVPGGVETQYF	TGCGCCAGCAGCCAAGTCCCGGGAGGGGTCGAGACCCAGTACTTC
TRBV29-1	TRBJ2-2	-	-	CSVVWTATTGELFF	TGCAGCGTTGTGTGGACAGCCACGACCGGGGAGCTGTTTTTT
TRBV19	TRBJ2-1	TRBD1	-	CATDRGSSYNEQFF	TGTGCCACTGACAGGGGAAGCTCCTACAATGAGCAGTTCTTC
TRBV25-1	TRBJ2-1	-	-	CASQEGGGTYNEQFF	TGTGCCAGCCAAGAGGGTGGGGGGACCTACAATGAGCAGTTCTTC
TRBV11-2	TRBJ1-1	-	-	CASSLVTNTEAFF	TGTGCCAGCAGCTTAGTGACGAACACTGAAGCTTTCTTT
TRBV3-1	TRBJ2-7	-	-	CASSQDPPAPYEQYF	TGTGCCAGCAGCCAAGATCCCCCGGCTCCCTACGAGCAGTACTTC
TRBV4-1	TRBJ2-1	-	-	CASSQSPGLRSDEQFF	TGCGCCAGCAGCCAGAGCCCGGGACTTAGGTCCGATGAGCAGTTCTTC